These 32 T cell receptor beta chains originate from one sample sequenced in a study of blood T cell repertoires in COVID-19. Data came from immunoSEQ multiplex PCR; TCRdb stores just in-frame clones and leaves some out. The sample records roughly 240,000 clones, approximately 85% being singletons. The sequenced sample consisted of PBMCs or T cells enriched from blood (not recorded which). Every receptor here comes from a woman aged 45-65 years with acute COVID-19.

This chain connects TRBV5-1 to TRBJ2-7; TRBD1 matches 7 bases. Per the germline V gene, CDR1 is SGHRS and CDR2 is YFSETQ. This CDR3 spans 13 amino acids. Trimming removed 3 bases from V and 4 bases from J; junction bases left unmatched: 4. This CDR3 is CASSSGQFYEQYF. DNA for the CDR3: TGCGCCAGCAGCTCGGGACAGTTTTACGAGCAGTACTTC.

The chain links TRBV4-3 to TRBJ2-3, with 7 bases aligning to TRBD1. Per germline, CDR1 LGHNA and CDR2 YSLEER. The CDR3 runs to 17 residues. V dropped 0 bases and J dropped 2; count of bases not matched to a gene: 8. The CDR3 bases are TGCGCCAGCAGCCAAGAACAGAGACAGGGTATCACAGATACGCAGTATTTT. Its translation: CASSQEQRQGITDTQYF.

The chain links TRBV6-5 to TRBJ1-2; 9 bases align to TRBD1. The V gene end was trimmed by 11 bases and the J gene end by 2 bases; junction bases not matched to a gene: 6. This CDR3 has 13 residues. Germline-derived CDR1 and CDR2 are MNHEY and SVGAGI. The CDR3 protein is CAGEGQGNYGYTF. Written as DNA, the CDR3 is TGTGCCGGGGAAGGACAGGGGAACTATGGCTACACCTTC.

This chain connects TRBV30 to TRBJ2-3, with 9 bases that match TRBD2. In germline, CDR1 is GTSNPN, CDR2 SVGIG (reference sequence). J was trimmed by 5 bases and V by 0 bases; bases with no gene match: 6. CDR3 size: 15 residues. CDR3 residues: CAWSVLAGRGDTQYF. For the CDR3, the DNA is TGTGCCTGGAGTGTCCTAGCGGGGAGGGGAGATACGCAGTATTTT.

J is TRBJ2-7 and V is TRBV7-9; 10 bases line up with TRBD1. Germline lookup yields CDR1 SEHNR and CDR2 FQNEAQ (reference sequence). The CDR3 loop spans 14 amino acids. V trimming: 6 bases; J trimming: 3 bases; junction bases outside the gene matches: 5. The CDR3 reads CASSTGTGVYEQYF. CDR3 sequence (DNA): TGTGCCAGCAGTACCGGGACAGGGGTCTACGAGCAGTACTTC.

The CDR3 here is CAWSRHRGTEAFF. The CDR3 DNA reads TGTGCCTGGAGCCGTCATAGAGGCACTGAAGCTTTCTTT. The chain links TRBV30 to TRBJ1-1, with D hard to call. This CDR3 comprises 13 residues. CDR1 GTSNPN and CDR2 SVGIG come from the germline V gene (reference sequence). With 3 bases removed from V and 4 bases from J, the gap between germline ends came to 12 bases.

V is TRBV5-4 and J is TRBJ1-2; 8 bases map to TRBD1. After removal of 1 base from V and 3 bases from J, the junction contained 8 bases not matched to a gene. The germline V gene encodes CDR1 SGHNT and CDR2 YYREEE (reference sequence). This CDR3 comprises 16 residues. The CDR3 DNA reads TGTGCCAGCAGCTTGAATGGTGGGACAGGTCACTATGGCTACACCTTC. This encodes CASSLNGGTGHYGYTF. The variable domain in full, completed from reference TRBV5-4 and TRBJ1-2, reads ETGVTQSPTHLIKTRGQQVTLRCSSQSGHNTVSWYQQALGQGPQFIFQYYREEENGRGNFPPRFSGLQFPNYSSELNVNALELDDSALYLCASSLNGGTGHYGYTFGSGTRLTVV.

The chain links TRBV6-5 to TRBJ1-5, with D perhaps matching TRBD1 (6 bases). V was pared by 11 bases and J by 8 bases, with 13 bases between. CDR1 and CDR2 (germline): MNHEY, SVGAGI. CDR3 length equals 11 residues. The chain's CDR3 is CAPQEGEPQHF. Written as DNA, the CDR3 is TGTGCCCCACAAGAGGGGGAGCCCCAGCATTTT.

The rearrangement joins TRBV11-2 to TRBJ2-7, with 10 bases identical to TRBD1. CDR1 SGHAT and CDR2 FQNNGV come from the germline V gene. The CDR3 has 15 amino acids. Trimming at V came to 2 bases and at J to 4 bases, leaving 5 bases not matched to a gene. This chain's CDR3 is CASSLFGTGAYEQYF. DNA of the CDR3: TGTGCCAGCAGCTTATTCGGGACAGGGGCATACGAGCAGTACTTC.

The chain has TRBV7-2 and TRBJ1-2, with 8 bases lining up with TRBD1. V lost 2 bases to trimming and J lost 5 bases; unmatched junction nucleotides: 13. CDR1 and CDR2 (germline): SGHTA, FQGNSA. The CDR3 length is 17 residues. The chain's CDR3 is CASSLRQGPPDKYGYTF. CDR3 nucleotides: TGTGCCAGCAGCTTACGACAGGGGCCCCCCGATAAATATGGCTACACCTTC.

J is TRBJ2-1 and V is TRBV5-1; TRBD1 is a possible D gene (6 bases). The V and J ends lost 4 bases and 6 bases respectively, with 20 bases between them. The CDR3 runs to 16 residues. Germline loops: CDR1 SGHRS, CDR2 YFSETQ. The CDR3 loop reads CASSPSTTGVRNEQFF. Here the CDR3 DNA reads TGCGCCAGCAGCCCTAGTACGACAGGAGTGCGCAATGAGCAGTTCTTC. The full variable domain, its missing parts supplied by reference TRBV5-1 and TRBJ2-1, is KAGVTQTPRYLIKTRGQQVTLSCSPISGHRSVSWYQQTPGQGLQFLFEYFSETQRNKGNFPGRFSGRQFSNSRSEMNVSTLELGDSALYLCASSPSTTGVRNEQFFGPGTRLTVL.

V is TRBV7-6 and J is TRBJ2-5, with 11 nucleotides matching TRBD2. The CDR3 sequence is 15 residues long. Germline lookup yields CDR1 SGHVS and CDR2 FNYEAQ. The V and J ends lost 5 bases and 1 base, in that order; junction bases with no gene match: 3. CDR3 in amino acids: CASSLLAGGQETQYF. CDR3 coding DNA: TGTGCCAGCAGCCTTCTAGCGGGGGGCCAAGAGACCCAGTACTTC.

The sample holds one count of this clone. V is TRBV6-2 or TRBV6-3 and J is TRBJ2-7; D remains unclear. Germline V gene lookup returns CDR1 MNHEY and CDR2 SVGEGT. The V end lost 6 bases, the J end lost 9 bases, and 18 bases lay between the germline ends. The length of the CDR3 is 13 residues. The CDR3 sequence is CASSIEGYERQYF. The CDR3 DNA reads TGTGCCAGCAGCATTGAAGGCTACGAGCGGCAGTACTTC.

This chain joins TRBV11-2 and TRBJ1-1; 9 nucleotides align to TRBD1. CDR3 length: 17 residues. J was trimmed by 4 bases and V by 4 bases; bases with no gene match: 13. CDR1 is SGHAT, CDR2 FQNNGV, per germline. CDR3 loop: CASSSSRDRVESTEAFF. The CDR3 DNA reads as TGTGCCAGCAGCTCGTCCCGGGACAGGGTGGAGAGCACTGAAGCTTTCTTT.

The chain recombines TRBV20-1 with TRBJ2-1, with D possibly matching TRBD2 (5 bases). Trimming took off 3 bases at V and 8 bases at J, with 11 bases between the two ends. From germline, CDR1 is DFQATT and CDR2 SNEGSKA (reference sequence). The CDR3 covers 12 residues. This chain's CDR3 is CSASSSSYEQFF. The CDR3 DNA is TGCAGTGCTAGTTCTAGCAGCTATGAGCAGTTCTTC.

The chain employs TRBV20-1 and TRBJ2-7, with D possibly being TRBD2 (6 bases). The CDR3 runs 11 residues. Germline CDR1 and CDR2: DFQATT and SNEGSKA (reference sequence). V shed 6 bases and J shed 3 bases, with 9 bases lying between them. The CDR3 coding sequence is TGCAGTGCACGGAGGGACTACGAGCAGTACTTC. Translated: CSARRDYEQYF.

This clone was seen ten or more times. The V and J genes are TRBV4-3 and TRBJ2-2, with no clear D. Trimming pared 2 bases from V and 3 bases from J, leaving 10 bases between. The CDR3 is 15 amino acids. Germline values: CDR1 LGHNA, CDR2 YSLEER. In nucleotides, the CDR3 is TGCGCCAGCAGCCAATACCGCCGGGACACCGGGGAGCTGTTTTTT. Protein: CASSQYRRDTGELFF.

The chain links TRBV7-2 to TRBJ2-5, with 13 bases aligning to TRBD2. J was trimmed by 5 bases and V by 5 bases; bases with no gene match: 8. This CDR3 has 16 residues. Germline V CDR1 and CDR2: SGHTA, FQGNSA. Here the CDR3 reads CASSPEGLAGFETQYF. CDR3 nucleotides: TGTGCCAGCAGCCCAGAGGGACTAGCGGGGTTTGAGACCCAGTACTTC. The entire variable domain, with the rest obtained from reference TRBV7-2 and TRBJ2-5, is as follows: GAGVSQSPSNKVTEKGKDVELRCDPISGHTALYWYRQSLGQGLEFLIYFQGNSAPDKSGLPSDRFSAERTGGSVSTLTIQRTQQEDSAVYLCASSPEGLAGFETQYFGPGTRLLVL.

The chain carries TRBV19 and TRBJ2-1, with TRBD2 as a possible D gene (6 bases). This CDR3 contains 13 residues. Trimming shortened V by 5 bases and J by 7 bases, and 12 bases separated the two germline ends. The germline gives CDR1 LNHDA, CDR2 SQIVND (reference sequence). The CDR3 coding sequence is TGTGCCAGTAGTCCCGGACTATCTAATGAGCAGTTCTTC. Protein sequence: CASSPGLSNEQFF.

V gene TRBV18 combines with J gene TRBJ2-1; D remains ambiguous. CDR1 and CDR2 (germline): KGHSH, LQKENI. The CDR3 is 13 amino acids. V dropped 1 base and J dropped 5 bases, with 6 bases sitting between them. CDR3 nucleotides: TGTGCCAGCTCACCACAGCCTAACAATGAGCAGTTCTTC. Its protein is CASSPQPNNEQFF.

The V call is TRBV2, the J call TRBJ1-1; 8 positions agree with TRBD1. CDR3 length: 14 residues. Unmatched junction bases numbered 3, after V lost 6 bases and J lost 0 bases. Germline values: CDR1 SNHLY, CDR2 FYNNEI. This CDR3 is CASSVQGVNTEAFF. The CDR3 DNA reads TGTGCCAGCAGCGTACAGGGGGTGAACACTGAAGCTTTCTTT.

The CDR3 is CASSFGPGVCTF. CDR3 sequence (DNA): TGTGCCAGCAGTTTCGGTCCGGGGGTGTGCACCTTC. V is TRBV12-3 or TRBV12-4 and J is TRBJ1-2, with a tentative D call TRBD1 (5 bases). The ends were cut back, 3 bases at V and 13 bases at J, with 15 bases in the middle. CDR3 length: 12 residues.

This clone showed up just once. V gene TRBV6-5 combines with J gene TRBJ2-1, with 7 bases that match TRBD1. The V segment lost 5 bases and the J segment 2 bases; nucleotides outside the gene matches: 6. The CDR3 runs to 15 residues. In germline, CDR1 is MNHEY, CDR2 SVGAGI. The CDR3 nucleotides read TGTGCCAGCAGTCTAGGGACAGTTCCCTACAATGAGCAGTTCTTC. Translating gives CASSLGTVPYNEQFF.

The V call is TRBV30, the J call TRBJ1-3; 9 bases align to TRBD1. Germline V lookup: CDR1 GTSNPN, CDR2 SVGIG (reference sequence). This CDR3 spans 15 amino acids. Germline trimming cut 0 bases from V and 4 bases from J; bases unmatched to any gene: 4. The CDR3 DNA sequence: TGTGCCTGGAGTGTAGGACAGGGGATAGGAAACACCATATATTTT. It encodes CAWSVGQGIGNTIYF.

This clone was counted a few times. V is TRBV5-1 and J is TRBJ2-1; D possibly corresponds to TRBD1 (6 bases). Per the germline V gene, CDR1 is SGHRS and CDR2 is YFSETQ. V was cut by 2 bases and J by 5 bases, with 11 bases left in between. The CDR3 consists of 14 residues. In nucleotides, the CDR3 is TGCGCCAGCAGCTTAGACGGGACAAACAATGAGCAGTTCTTC. Translation gives CASSLDGTNNEQFF.

The genes are TRBV11-1 and TRBJ2-1, with 14 bases that match TRBD2. Germline values: CDR1 SGHAT, CDR2 FQDESV (reference sequence). The CDR3 is 19 amino acids. J lost 3 bases, V lost 4 bases, and 11 bases had no gene match. The CDR3 here is CASSSAGLAGAKGYNEQFF. The CDR3 bases are TGTGCCAGCAGCTCAGCGGGACTAGCGGGGGCAAAAGGCTACAATGAGCAGTTCTTC.

The J gene is TRBJ1-1, the V gene TRBV6-5, with D unclear. The germline CDR1 and CDR2 sequences are MNHEY and SVGAGI. V was pared by 7 bases and J by 7 bases, with 10 bases between. This CDR3 region has 11 residues. This CDR3 is CASTIRLEAFF. The DNA for the CDR3 is TGTGCCAGCACCATACGACTTGAAGCTTTCTTT.

This clone was detected once. This chain links TRBV30 with TRBJ1-2; maybe TRBD1 (6 bases). The CDR3 has 13 amino acids. CDR1 is GTSNPN and CDR2 is SVGIG in the germline V gene (reference sequence). V gave up 3 bases and J gave up 4 bases, with 12 bases separating them. The CDR3 here is CAWRAIGGYGYTF. CDR3 sequence (DNA): TGTGCCTGGAGGGCGATAGGGGGCTATGGCTACACCTTC.

The sample holds one count of this clone. The chain uses TRBV5-1 and TRBJ1-2; D is undetermined. The CDR3 has 14 residues. The V gene lost 1 base and the J gene lost 2 bases, with 9 bases spanning the gap. Per the germline V gene, CDR1 is SGHRS and CDR2 is YFSETQ. Here the CDR3 DNA reads TGCGCCAGCAGCTTGACAGACGGAAACTATGGCTACACCTTC. Residues: CASSLTDGNYGYTF.

V and J are TRBV9 and TRBJ1-2, with no clear D. The CDR3 spans 12 residues. The ends were cut back, 3 bases at V and 6 bases at J, with 9 bases in the middle. Per germline, CDR1 SGDLS and CDR2 YYNGEE. The CDR3 loop reads CASSAAGDGYTF. The CDR3 bases are TGTGCCAGCAGCGCAGCCGGAGATGGCTACACCTTC.

This chain uses TRBV10-3 with TRBJ1-1; D is possibly TRBD1 (6 bases). The CDR3 is 14 amino acids. Germline CDR1 reads ENHRY; CDR2 reads SYGVKD. V was clipped by 4 bases and J by 5 bases, with 14 bases between them. CDR3 bases: TGTGCCATCAGTGGGGGCTCACAGGGAACTGAAGCTTTCTTT. Its protein is CAISGGSQGTEAFF.

The chain uses TRBV10-1 and TRBJ1-1; D not certain. This CDR3 is built from 14 residues. Trimming cost V 1 base and J 1 base, with 7 bases left between them. Germline assignment: CDR1 WNHNN and CDR2 SYGVQD (reference sequence). The CDR3 DNA reads as TGCGCCAGCAGTGAGTTGGCCACGAACACTGAAGCTTTCTTT. Translating gives CASSELATNTEAFF.